This TCR beta chain was obtained from a study of neurological immune-mediated disorders. The cDNA came from 5'RACE, which used 10-nucleotide random UMIs. TCRdb re-analysed the 5' RACE reads in MiXCR, keeping a single row per CDR3 protein. Altogether about 62,000 distinct CDR3 sequences are present, 3% to 4% being singletons, with the ten largest covering 2.2%. This clonotype has only a few counts. Its antigen is undetermined. General study results and limits: A possible signature was seen in one related-CDR3 cluster, into which phylogenetic grouping placed the repertoires of 18 of 34 multiple sclerosis patients.

The clonotype originates from a woman aged 50 to 60 with multiple sclerosis. Sequencing was carried out using PBMCs.

DNA of the CDR3: TGTGCCAGCAGCCCATCGGGCCCAGATACGCAGTATTTT. Amino acids: CASSPSGPDTQYF. The V and J genes are TRBV14 and TRBJ2-3; D is ambiguous. This CDR3 region has 13 residues. Looked up from germline, CDR1 is SGHDN and CDR2 is FVKESK. Trimming stripped 4 bases from V and 4 bases from J, with 9 bases between.